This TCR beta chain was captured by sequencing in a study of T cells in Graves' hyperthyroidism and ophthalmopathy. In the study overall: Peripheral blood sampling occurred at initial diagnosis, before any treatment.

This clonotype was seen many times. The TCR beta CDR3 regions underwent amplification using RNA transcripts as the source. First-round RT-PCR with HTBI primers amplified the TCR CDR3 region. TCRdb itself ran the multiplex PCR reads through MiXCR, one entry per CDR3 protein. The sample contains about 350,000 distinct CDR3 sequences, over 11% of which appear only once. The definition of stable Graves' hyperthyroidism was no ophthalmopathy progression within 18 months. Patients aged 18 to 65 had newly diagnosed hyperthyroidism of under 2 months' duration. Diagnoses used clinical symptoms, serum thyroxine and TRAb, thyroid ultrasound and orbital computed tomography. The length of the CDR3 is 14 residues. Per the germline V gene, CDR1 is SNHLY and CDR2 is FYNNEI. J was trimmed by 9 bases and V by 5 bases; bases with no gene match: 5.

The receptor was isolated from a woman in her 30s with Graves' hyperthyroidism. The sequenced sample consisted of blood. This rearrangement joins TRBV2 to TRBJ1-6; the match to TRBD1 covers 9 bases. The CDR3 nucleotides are TGTGCCAGCAGTCTCAGGGGACAGGGTTCACCCCTCCACTTT. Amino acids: CASSLRGQGSPLHF.